Given below is one T cell receptor beta chain in context. The antigen remains undetermined. The record originates from a study of graft-versus-host responses after intestinal transplantation. About the study: Transplant types were multivisceral, liver-intestinal, or isolated intestinal.

Repertoires were generated with immunoSEQ multiplex PCR, while TCRdb's copy carries only in-frame clones and drops some. The sample gives 88,000 or so clones, 85% to 90% of which show up once; around 0.1% is in the top ten. Notes on the study in general: Peak levels of circulating GvH clones tracked with early post-transplant HvG declines. Among recipient marrow samples, GvH clones were found; some appeared first in ileum or blood.

CDR1 and CDR2 (germline): MNHNS, SASEGT. V lost 5 bases to trimming and J lost 11 bases, with 12 bases between them. This CDR3 contains 11 residues. The chain has TRBV6-1 and TRBJ1-1, with a tentative D call TRBD1 (5 bases). The sequence came from a human donor who received an intestinal transplant. The starting material was unstimulated CD4+ T cells sorted from spleen or lymph node cells, obtained before intestinal transplant. CDR3 sequence (DNA): TGTGCCAGCAGTCCGACGCGGGGGGCTTTCTTT. It codes for CASSPTRGAFF.